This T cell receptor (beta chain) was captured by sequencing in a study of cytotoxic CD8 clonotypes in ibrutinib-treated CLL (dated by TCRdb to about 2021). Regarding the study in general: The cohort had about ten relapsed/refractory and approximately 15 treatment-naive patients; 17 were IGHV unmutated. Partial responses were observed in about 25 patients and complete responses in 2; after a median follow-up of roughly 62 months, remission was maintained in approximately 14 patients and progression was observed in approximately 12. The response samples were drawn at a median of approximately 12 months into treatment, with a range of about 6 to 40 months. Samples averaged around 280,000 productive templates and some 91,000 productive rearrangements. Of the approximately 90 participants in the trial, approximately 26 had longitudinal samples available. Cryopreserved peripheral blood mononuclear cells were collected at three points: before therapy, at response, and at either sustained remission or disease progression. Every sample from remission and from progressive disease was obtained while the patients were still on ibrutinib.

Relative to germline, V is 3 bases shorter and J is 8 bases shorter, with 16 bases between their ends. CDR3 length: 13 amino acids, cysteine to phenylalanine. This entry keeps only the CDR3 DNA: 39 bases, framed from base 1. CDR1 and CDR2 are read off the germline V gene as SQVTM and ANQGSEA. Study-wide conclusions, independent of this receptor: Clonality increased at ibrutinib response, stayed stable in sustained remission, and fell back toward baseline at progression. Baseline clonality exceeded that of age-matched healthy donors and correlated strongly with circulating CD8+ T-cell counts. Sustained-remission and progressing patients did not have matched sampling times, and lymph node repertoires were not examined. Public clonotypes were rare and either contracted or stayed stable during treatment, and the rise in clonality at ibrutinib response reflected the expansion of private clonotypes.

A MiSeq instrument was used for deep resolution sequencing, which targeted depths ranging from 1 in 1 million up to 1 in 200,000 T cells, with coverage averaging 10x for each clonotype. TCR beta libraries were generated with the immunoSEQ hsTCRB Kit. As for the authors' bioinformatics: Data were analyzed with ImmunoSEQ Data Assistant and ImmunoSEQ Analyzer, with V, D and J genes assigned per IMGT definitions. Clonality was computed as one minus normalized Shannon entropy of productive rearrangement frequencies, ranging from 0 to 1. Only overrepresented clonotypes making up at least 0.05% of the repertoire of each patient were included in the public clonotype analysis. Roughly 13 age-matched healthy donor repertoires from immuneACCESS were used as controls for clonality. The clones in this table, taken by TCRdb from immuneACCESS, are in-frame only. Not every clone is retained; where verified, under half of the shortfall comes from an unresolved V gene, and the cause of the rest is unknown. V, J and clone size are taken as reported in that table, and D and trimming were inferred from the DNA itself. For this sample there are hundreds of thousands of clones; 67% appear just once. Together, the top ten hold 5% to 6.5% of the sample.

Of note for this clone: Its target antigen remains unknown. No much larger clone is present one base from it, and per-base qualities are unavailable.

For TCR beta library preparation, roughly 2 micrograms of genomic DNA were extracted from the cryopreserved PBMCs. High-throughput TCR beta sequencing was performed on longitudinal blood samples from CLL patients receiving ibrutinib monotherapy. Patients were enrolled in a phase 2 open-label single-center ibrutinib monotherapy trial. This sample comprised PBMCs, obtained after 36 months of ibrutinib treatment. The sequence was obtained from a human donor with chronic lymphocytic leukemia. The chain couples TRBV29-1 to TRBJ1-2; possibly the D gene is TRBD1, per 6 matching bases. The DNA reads TGCAGCGTTGACGGGGCACAGGGTATAGGCTACACCTTC. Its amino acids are CSVDGAQGIGYTF.